This T cell receptor beta chain was identified in a study of blood T cell repertoires in COVID-19. This clone was counted between two and nine times. Method: immunoSEQ multiplex PCR; TCRdb's copy keeps in-frame clones and lacks some. The sample lists about 160,000 clones; approximately 90% were seen once. CDR3 length: 11 residues. Trimming left V 7 bases short and J 8 bases short, with 11 bases between. Germline CDR1 MNHEY, CDR2 SVGAGI. The TCR originated in a woman aged 45-60 years who had recovered from COVID-19. Sequencing used PBMCs or T cells enriched from blood (not recorded which). The chain joins TRBV6-5 to TRBJ1-2, with D maybe TRBD1 (5 bases). CDR3: CASTGFRGYTF. The CDR3 DNA reads as TGTGCCAGCACAGGGTTCAGGGGCTACACCTTC.